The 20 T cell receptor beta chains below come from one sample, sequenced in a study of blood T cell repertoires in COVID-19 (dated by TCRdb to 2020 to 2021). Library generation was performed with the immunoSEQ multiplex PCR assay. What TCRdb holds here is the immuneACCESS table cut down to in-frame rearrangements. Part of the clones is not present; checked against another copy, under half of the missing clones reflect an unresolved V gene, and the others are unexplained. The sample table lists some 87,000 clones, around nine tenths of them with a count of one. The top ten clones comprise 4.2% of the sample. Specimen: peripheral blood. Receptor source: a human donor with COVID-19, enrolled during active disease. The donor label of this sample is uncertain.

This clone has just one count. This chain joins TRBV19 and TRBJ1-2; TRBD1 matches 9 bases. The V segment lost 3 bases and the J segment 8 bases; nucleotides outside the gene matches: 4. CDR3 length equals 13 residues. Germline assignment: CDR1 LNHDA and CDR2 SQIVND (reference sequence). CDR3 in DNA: TGTGCCAGTAGTATCGACAGGGGGGTCGGCTACACCTTC. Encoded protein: CASSIDRGVGYTF.

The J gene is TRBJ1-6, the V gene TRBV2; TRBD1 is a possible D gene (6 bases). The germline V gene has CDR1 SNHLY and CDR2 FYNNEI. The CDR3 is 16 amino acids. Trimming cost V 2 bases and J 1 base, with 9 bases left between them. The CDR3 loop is CASSETRGSYNSPLHF. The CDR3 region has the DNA TGTGCCAGCAGTGAAACCAGGGGATCCTATAATTCACCCCTCCACTTT. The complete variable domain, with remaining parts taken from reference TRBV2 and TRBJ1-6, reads EPEVTQTPSHQVTQMGQEVILRCVPISNHLYFYWYRQILGQKVEFLVSFYNNEISEKSEIFDDQFSVERPDGSNFTLKIRSTKLEDSAMYFCASSETRGSYNSPLHFGNGTRLTVT.

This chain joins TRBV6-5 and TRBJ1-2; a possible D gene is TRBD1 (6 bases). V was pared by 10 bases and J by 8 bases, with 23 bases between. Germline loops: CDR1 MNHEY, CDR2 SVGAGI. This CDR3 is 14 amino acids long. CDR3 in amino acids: CATSQWQGMVGYTF. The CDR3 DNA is TGTGCCACCAGCCAATGGCAGGGGATGGTGGGCTACACCTTC.

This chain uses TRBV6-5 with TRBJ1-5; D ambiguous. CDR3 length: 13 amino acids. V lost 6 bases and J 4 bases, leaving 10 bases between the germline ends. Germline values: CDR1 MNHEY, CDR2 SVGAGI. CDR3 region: CASRVTGNQPQHF. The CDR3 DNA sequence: TGTGCCAGCAGGGTAACGGGTAATCAGCCCCAGCATTTT.

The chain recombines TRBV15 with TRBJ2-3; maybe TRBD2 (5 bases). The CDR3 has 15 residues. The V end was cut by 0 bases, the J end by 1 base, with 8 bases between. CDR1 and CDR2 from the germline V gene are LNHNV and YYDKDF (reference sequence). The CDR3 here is CATSRDRLRTDTQYF. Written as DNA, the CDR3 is TGTGCCACCAGCAGAGATAGACTACGCACAGATACGCAGTATTTT.

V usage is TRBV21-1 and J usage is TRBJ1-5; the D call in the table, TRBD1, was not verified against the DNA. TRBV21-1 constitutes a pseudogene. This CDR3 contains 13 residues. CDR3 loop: CASLGEGDKPQHF. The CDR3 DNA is TGTGCCAGCTTGGGGGAAGGGGACAAACCCCAGCATTTT.

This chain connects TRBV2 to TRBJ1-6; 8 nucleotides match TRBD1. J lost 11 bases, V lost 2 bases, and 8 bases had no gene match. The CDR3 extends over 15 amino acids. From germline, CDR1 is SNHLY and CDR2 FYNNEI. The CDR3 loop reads CASSEMSGGLAPLHF. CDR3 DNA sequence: TGTGCCAGCAGTGAAATGTCAGGGGGCTTGGCACCCCTCCACTTT.

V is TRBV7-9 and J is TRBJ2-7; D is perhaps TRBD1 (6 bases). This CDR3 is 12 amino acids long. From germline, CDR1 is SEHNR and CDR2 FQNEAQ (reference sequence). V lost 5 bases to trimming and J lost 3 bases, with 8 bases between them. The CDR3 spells CASSTQGYEQYF. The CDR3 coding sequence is TGTGCCAGCAGCACACAGGGCTACGAGCAGTACTTC.

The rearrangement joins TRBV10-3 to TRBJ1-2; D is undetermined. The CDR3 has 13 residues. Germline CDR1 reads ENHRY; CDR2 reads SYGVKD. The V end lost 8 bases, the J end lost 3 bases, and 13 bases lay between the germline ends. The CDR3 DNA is TGTGCCATCCGCCCGCCCGGGGACTATGGCTACACCTTC. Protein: CAIRPPGDYGYTF.

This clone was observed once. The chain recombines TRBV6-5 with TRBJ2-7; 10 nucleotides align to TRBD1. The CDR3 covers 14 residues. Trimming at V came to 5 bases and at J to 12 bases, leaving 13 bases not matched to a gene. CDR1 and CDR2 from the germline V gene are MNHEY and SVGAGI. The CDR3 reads CASSPRTGGYEWYF. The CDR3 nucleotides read TGTGCCAGCAGTCCCCGGACAGGGGGATACGAGTGGTACTTC.

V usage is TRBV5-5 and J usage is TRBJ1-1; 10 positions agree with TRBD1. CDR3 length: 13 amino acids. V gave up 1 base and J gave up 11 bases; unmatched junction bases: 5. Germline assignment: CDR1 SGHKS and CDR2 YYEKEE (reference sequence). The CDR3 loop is CASSLRTGGHAFF. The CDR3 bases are TGTGCCAGCAGCTTGCGGACAGGGGGTCATGCTTTCTTT.

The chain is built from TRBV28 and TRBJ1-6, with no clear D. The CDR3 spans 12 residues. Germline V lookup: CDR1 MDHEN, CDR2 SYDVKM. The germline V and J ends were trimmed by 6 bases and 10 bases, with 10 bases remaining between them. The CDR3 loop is CASRPLESPLHF. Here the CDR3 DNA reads TGTGCCAGCAGACCCCTCGAGTCACCCCTCCACTTT.

CDR3 nucleotide sequence: TGTGCCAGCAGCTTAATCCCCCTACAGGAGGGTACTGAAGCTTTCTTT. Protein product: CASSLIPLQEGTEAFF. This sequence joins TRBV7-3 and TRBJ1-1, with D tentatively TRBD1 (5 bases). V was pared by 1 base and J by 5 bases, with 17 bases between. Germline assignment: CDR1 SGHTA and CDR2 FQGTGA. This CDR3 has 16 residues.

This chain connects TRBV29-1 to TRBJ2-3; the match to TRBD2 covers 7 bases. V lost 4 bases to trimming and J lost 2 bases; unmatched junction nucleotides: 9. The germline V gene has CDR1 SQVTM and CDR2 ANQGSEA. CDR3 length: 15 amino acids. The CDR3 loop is CSVARLAQHTDTQYF. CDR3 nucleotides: TGCAGCGTTGCAAGACTAGCCCAACACACAGATACGCAGTATTTT.

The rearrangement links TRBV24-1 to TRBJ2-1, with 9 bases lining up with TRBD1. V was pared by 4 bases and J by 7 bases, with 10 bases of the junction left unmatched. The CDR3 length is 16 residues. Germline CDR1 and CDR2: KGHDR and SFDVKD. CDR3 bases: TGTGCCACCAGTGACCCACACGACAGGGGGTCGAATGAGCAGTTCTTC. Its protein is CATSDPHDRGSNEQFF.

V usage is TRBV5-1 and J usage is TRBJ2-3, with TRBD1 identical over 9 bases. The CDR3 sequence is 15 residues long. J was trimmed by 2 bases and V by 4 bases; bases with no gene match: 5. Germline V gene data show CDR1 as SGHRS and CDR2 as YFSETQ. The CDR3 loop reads CASSPGQGTTDTQYF. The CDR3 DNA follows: TGCGCCAGCAGCCCGGGACAGGGAACCACAGATACGCAGTATTTT.

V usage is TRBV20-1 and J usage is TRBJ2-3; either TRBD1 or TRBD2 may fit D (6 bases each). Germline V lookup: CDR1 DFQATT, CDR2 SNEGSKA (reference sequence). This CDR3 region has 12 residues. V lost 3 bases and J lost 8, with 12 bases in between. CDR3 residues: CSASGGRGTQYF. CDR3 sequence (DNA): TGCAGTGCTAGTGGGGGGCGAGGTACGCAGTATTTT.

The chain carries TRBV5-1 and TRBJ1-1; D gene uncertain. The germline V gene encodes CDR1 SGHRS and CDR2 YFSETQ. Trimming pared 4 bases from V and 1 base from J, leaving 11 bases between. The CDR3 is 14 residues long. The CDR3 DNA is TGCGCCAGCAGCCCCGGTGATCGGAACACTGAAGCTTTCTTT. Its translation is CASSPGDRNTEAFF.

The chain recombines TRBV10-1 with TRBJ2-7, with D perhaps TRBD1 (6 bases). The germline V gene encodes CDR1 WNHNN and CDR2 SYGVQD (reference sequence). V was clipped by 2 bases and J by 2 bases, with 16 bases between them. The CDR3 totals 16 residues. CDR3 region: CASSEGGRGQTYEQYF. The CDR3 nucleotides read TGCGCCAGCAGTGAGGGCGGCAGGGGTCAGACCTACGAGCAGTACTTC.

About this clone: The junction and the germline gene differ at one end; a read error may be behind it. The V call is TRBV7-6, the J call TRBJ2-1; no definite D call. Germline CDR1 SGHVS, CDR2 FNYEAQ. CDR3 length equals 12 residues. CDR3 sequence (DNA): TGTGCCAGCAGCTTAACTTGGGTGCCCCGGGTCTTC. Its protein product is CASSLTWVPRVF.